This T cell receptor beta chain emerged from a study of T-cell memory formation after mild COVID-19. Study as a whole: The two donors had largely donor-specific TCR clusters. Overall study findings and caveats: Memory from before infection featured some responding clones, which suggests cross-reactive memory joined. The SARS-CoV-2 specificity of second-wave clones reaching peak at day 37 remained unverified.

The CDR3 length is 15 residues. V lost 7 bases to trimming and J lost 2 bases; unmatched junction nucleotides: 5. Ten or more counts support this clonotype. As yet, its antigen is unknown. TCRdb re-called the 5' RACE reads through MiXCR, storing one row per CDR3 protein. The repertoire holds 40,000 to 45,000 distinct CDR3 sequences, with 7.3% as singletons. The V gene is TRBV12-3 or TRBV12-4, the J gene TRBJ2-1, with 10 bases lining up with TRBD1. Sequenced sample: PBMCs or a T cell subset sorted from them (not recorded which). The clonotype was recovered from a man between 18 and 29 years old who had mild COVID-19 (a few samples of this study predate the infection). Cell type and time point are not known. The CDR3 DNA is TGTGCCAGCACTGGACAGGGGGGTCCCTACAATGAGCAGTTCTTC. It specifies CASTGQGGPYNEQFF.